The present T cell receptor beta chain was sequenced within a study of beta chain features in type 1 diabetes. The study reverse transcribed the entire isolated RNA, so it sequenced expressed TCRB transcripts. Clones were read by immunoSEQ multiplex PCR, and TCRdb kept only the in-frame ones, dropping some. The repertoire has some 900,000 clones, 15% to 20% of them found once; the top ten carry around 0.02%. CD45RO/CCR7/CD25/CD127/CD95/CD27 staining was used to isolate CD4+ naive, central memory, regulatory and stem cell-like memory cells by sorting. Each sorted fraction was over 95% pure. Points from the study as a whole: The study found fewer insertions and more deletions at VDJ junctions in type 1 diabetes patients. Cells carrying high TCR expression could end up over-represented when cDNA is sequenced.

With regard to this clone: Its antigen is not known.

The TCR originated in a woman under 30 in good health. Sequenced sample: naive CD4+ T cells from blood.

The CDR3 loop is CASSSFGAGGETQYF. Written as DNA, the CDR3 is TGTGCCAGCAGCTCCTTCGGGGCGGGAGGGGAGACCCAGTACTTC. The J gene is TRBJ2-5, the V gene TRBV7-2; 9 bases match TRBD2. Trimming removed 4 bases from V and 5 bases from J; junction bases left unmatched: 8. The CDR3 runs 15 residues. Germline loops: CDR1 SGHTA, CDR2 FQGNSA.